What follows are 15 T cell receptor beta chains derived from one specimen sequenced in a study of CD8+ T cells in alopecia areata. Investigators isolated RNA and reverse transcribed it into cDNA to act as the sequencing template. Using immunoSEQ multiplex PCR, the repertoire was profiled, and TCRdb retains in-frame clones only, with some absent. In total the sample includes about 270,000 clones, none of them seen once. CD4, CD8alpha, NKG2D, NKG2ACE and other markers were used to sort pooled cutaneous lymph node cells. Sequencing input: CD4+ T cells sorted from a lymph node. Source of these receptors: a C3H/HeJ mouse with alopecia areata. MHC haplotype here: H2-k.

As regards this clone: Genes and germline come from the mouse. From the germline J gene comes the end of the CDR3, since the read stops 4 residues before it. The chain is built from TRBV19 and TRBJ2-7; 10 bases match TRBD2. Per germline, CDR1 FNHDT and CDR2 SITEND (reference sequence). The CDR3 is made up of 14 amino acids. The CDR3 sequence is CASSKTGGRYEQYF. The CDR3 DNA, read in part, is TGTGCCAGCAGTAAGACTGGGGGGAGATAT.

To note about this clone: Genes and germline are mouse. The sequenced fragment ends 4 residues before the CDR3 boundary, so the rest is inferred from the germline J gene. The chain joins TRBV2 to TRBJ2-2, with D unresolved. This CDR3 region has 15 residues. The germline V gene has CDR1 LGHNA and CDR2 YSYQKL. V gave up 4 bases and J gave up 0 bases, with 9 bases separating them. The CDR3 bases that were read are TGTGCCAGCAGCCCGCACAGTGCAAACACCGGG. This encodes CASSPHSANTG. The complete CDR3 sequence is CASSPHSANTGQLYF.

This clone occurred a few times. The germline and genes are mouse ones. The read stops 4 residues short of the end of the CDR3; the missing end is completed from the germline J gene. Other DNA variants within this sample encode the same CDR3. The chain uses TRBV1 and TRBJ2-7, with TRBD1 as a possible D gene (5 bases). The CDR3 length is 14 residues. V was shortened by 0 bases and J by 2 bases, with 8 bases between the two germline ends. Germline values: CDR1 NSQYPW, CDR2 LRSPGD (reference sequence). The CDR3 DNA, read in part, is TGCACCTGCAGTGCAGATCAGGGCACCTAT. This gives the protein CTCSADQGTY. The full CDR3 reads CTCSADQGTYEQYF. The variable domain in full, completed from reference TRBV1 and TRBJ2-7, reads VTLLEQNPRWRLVPRGQAVNLRCILKNSQYPWMSWYQQDLQKQLQWLFTLRSPGDKEVKSLPGADYLATRVTDTELRLQVANMSQGRTLYCTCSADQGTYEQYFGPGTRLTVL.

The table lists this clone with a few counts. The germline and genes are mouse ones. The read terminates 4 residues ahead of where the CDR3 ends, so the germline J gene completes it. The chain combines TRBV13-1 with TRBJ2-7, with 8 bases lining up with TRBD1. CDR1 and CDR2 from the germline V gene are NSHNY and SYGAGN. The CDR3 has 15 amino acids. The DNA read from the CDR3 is TGTGCCAGCAGTGATGCTCAGGGGGCGCGAGAT. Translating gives CASSDAQGARD. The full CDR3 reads CASSDAQGARDEQYF.

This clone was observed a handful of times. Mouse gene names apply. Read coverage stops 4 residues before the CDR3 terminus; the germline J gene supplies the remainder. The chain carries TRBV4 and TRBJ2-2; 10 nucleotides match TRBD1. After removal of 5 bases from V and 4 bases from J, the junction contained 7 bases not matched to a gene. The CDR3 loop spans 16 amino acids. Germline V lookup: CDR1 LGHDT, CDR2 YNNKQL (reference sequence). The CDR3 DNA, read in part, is TGTGCCAGCAGCCCCCGACAGGGGGCCGCCACCGGG. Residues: CASSPRQGAATG. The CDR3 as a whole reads CASSPRQGAATGQLYF.

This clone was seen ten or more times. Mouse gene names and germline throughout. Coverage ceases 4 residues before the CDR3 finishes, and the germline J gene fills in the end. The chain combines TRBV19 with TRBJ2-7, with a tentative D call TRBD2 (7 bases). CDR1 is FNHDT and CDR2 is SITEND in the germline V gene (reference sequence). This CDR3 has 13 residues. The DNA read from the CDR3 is TGTGCCAGCAGTACCGGGGGGCTATAT. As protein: CASSTGGLY. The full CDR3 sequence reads CASSTGGLYEQYF.

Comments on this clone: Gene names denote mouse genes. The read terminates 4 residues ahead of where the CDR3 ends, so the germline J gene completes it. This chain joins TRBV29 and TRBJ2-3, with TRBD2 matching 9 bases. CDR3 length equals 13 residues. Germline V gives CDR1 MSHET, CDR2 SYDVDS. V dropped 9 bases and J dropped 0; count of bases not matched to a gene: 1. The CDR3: CASGGASAETLYF. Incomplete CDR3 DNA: TGTGCTAGTGGGGGGGCTAGTGCAGAA.

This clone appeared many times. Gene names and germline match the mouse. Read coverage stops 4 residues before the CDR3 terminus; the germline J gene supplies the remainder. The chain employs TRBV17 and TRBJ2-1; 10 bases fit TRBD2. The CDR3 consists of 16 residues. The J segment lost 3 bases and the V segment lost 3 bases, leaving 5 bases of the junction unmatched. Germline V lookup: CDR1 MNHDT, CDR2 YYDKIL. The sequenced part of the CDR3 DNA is TGTGCTAGCAGTAGGGCGGGACTGGGGTTCTATGCT. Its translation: CASSRAGLGFYA. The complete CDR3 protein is CASSRAGLGFYAEQFF.

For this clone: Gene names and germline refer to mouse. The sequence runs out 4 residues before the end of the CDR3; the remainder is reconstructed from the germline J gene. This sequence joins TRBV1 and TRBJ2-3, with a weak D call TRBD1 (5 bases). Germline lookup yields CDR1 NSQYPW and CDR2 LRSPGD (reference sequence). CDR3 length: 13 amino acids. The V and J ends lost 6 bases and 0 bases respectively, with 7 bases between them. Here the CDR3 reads CTCRDISAETLYF. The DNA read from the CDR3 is TGCACCTGCAGGGACATTAGTGCAGAA.

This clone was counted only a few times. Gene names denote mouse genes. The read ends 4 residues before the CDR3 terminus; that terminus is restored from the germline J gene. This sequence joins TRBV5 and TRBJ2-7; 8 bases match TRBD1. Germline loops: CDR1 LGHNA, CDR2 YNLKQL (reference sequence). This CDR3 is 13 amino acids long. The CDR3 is CASSHQDRDEQYF. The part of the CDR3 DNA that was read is TGTGCCAGCAGCCACCAGGACAGGGAT.

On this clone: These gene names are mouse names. CDR3 DNA (partial): TGTGCCAGTAAAAGCTCCTAT. This translates into CASKSSY. The full CDR3 reads CASKSSYEQYF. The chain has TRBV13-3 and TRBJ2-7, with D unclear. The read stops 4 residues short of the end of the CDR3; the missing end is completed from the germline J gene. The V gene's germline CDR1 is NNHDY and CDR2 SYVADS. V gave up 8 bases and J gave up 0 bases, with 6 bases separating them. The CDR3 is 11 residues long.

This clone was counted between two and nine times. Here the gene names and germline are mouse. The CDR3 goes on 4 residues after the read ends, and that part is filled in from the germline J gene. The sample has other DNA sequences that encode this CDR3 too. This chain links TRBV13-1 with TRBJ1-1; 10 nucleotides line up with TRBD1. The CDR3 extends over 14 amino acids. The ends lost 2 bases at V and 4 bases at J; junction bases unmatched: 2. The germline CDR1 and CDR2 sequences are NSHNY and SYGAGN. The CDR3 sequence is CASSETGGGTEVFF. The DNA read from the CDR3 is TGTGCCAGCAGTGAGACAGGGGGCGGCACA.

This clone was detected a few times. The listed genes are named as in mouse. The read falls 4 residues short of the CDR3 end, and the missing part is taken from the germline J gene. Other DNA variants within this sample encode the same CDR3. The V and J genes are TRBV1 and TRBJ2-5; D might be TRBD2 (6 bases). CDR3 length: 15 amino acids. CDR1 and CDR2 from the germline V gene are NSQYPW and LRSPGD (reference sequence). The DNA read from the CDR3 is TGCACCTGCAGTGCAGATTGGGGCGGGGGGGAC. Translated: CTCSADWGGGD. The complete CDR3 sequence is CTCSADWGGGDTQYF. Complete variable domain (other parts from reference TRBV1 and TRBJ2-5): VTLLEQNPRWRLVPRGQAVNLRCILKNSQYPWMSWYQQDLQKQLQWLFTLRSPGDKEVKSLPGADYLATRVTDTELRLQVANMSQGRTLYCTCSADWGGGDTQYFGPGTRLLVL.

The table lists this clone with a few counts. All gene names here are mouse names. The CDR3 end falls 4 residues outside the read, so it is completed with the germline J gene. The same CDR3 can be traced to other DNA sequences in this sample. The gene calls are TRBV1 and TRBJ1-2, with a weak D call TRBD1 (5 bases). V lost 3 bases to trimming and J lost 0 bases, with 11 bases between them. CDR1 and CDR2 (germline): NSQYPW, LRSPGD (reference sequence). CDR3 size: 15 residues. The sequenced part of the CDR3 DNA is TGCACCTGCAGTGCGCAGGGAGGTACAAACTCC. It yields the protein CTCSAQGGTNS. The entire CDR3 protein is CTCSAQGGTNSDYTF. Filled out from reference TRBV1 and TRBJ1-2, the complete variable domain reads VTLLEQNPRWRLVPRGQAVNLRCILKNSQYPWMSWYQQDLQKQLQWLFTLRSPGDKEVKSLPGADYLATRVTDTELRLQVANMSQGRTLYCTCSAQGGTNSDYTFGSGTRLLVI.

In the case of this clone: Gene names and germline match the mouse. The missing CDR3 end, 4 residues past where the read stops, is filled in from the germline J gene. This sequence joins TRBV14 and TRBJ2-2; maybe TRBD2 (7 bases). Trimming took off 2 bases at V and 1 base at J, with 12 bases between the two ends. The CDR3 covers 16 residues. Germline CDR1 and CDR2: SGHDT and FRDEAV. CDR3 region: CASSLRGAQNTGQLYF. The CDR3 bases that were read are TGTGCCAGCAGTTTGAGGGGGGCCCAAAACACCGGG.